The rows below give T cell receptor beta chains drawn from one sample of a study of T cells after yellow fever vaccination. Using its own MiXCR run on the 5' RACE reads, TCRdb lists one record per CDR3 protein. Of about 99,000 distinct CDR3 sequences in the sample, approximately 5.5% were seen once. The sequenced sample was CD8+ T cells sorted from PBMCs, obtained 10 days after the yellow fever booster vaccination. All receptors come from a man aged 18 to 35 who received the YFV17D yellow fever vaccine. Each CDR3 is given with its conserved first and last residue. The D gene is left open where the match is weak. Some rows have no size entry. The others give once, few or many, or a class for an expanded clone.

clone size	J gene	V gene	D gene	CDR3 protein	CDR3 DNA
NA	TRBJ1-5	TRBV7-9	TRBD1	CASSPGDRGSDQPQHF	TGTGCCAGCAGCCCGGGGGACAGGGGATCCGATCAGCCCCAGCATTTT
few	TRBJ2-3	TRBV10-3	TRBD2	CAMASGGALDTQYF	TGTGCCATGGCTAGCGGGGGGGCTCTAGATACGCAGTATTTT
many	TRBJ2-4	TRBV20-1	TRBD1	CSARTGFSDIQYF	TGCAGTGCCCGGACAGGGTTCTCGGACATTCAGTACTTC
few	TRBJ1-1	TRBV7-9	NA	CASSLAVTENTEAFF	TGTGCCAGCAGCTTAGCGGTAACCGAGAACACTGAAGCTTTCTTT
many	TRBJ2-7	TRBV7-9	NA	CASSSGTQEQYF	TGTGCCAGCAGCTCCGGGACACAGGAGCAGTACTTC
many	TRBJ1-1	TRBV5-1	NA	CASSFRGVNTEAFF	TGCGCCAGCAGCTTCAGGGGCGTAAACACTGAAGCTTTCTTT
NA	TRBJ1-2	TRBV29-1	NA	CSVEYGGRSGYTF	TGCAGCGTTGAATATGGGGGGCGCAGCGGCTACACCTTC
few	TRBJ1-2	TRBV3-1	NA	CASSPRGKWDGYTF	TGTGCCAGCAGCCCCCGCGGCAAATGGGATGGCTACACCTTC
few	TRBJ2-1	TRBV29-1	NA	CSLRGLFWNEQFF	TGCAGCCTTAGAGGACTATTTTGGAATGAGCAGTTCTTC
few	TRBJ2-3	TRBV7-3	NA	CASSLEVVDTQYF	TGTGCCAGCAGCTTAGAAGTTGTCGATACGCAGTATTTT
NA	TRBJ2-5	TRBV7-2	TRBD1	CASSSGQNYQETQYF	TGTGCCAGCAGTTCGGGACAGAACTACCAAGAGACCCAGTACTTC
NA	TRBJ2-2	TRBV5-4	TRBD2	CASGLAANTGELFF	TGTGCCAGCGGACTAGCCGCGAACACCGGGGAGCTGTTTTTT
few	TRBJ1-4	TRBV4-3	NA	CASSQDYGGLALNEKLFF	TGCGCCAGCAGCCAAGATTACGGGGGGCTTGCTCTCAATGAAAAACTGTTTTTT
few	TRBJ2-5	TRBV12-3/TRBV12-4	NA	CASSSTLGGGEAQYF	TGTGCCAGCAGTTCGACCCTAGGGGGGGGGGAGGCCCAGTACTTC
NA	TRBJ2-1	TRBV7-2	NA	CASSLEGGGYNEQFF	TGTGCCAGCAGCTTAGAAGGCGGTGGCTACAATGAGCAGTTCTTC
NA	TRBJ2-7	TRBV30	TRBD1	CAWRGQSLGEQYF	TGTGCCTGGAGGGGACAGTCTCTCGGCGAGCAGTACTTC
NA	TRBJ2-3	TRBV6-4	NA	CASSARVEPTDTQYF	TGTGCCAGCAGTGCCCGAGTGGAGCCCACAGATACGCAGTATTTT
many	TRBJ2-7	TRBV7-8	NA	CASSGDFYEQYF	TGTGCCAGCAGCGGGGATTTCTACGAGCAGTACTTC
NA	TRBJ1-6	TRBV29-1	NA	CSVGEGRGNSPLHF	TGCAGCGTTGGAGAAGGTCGGGGTAATTCACCCCTCCACTTT
NA	TRBJ2-1	TRBV4-3	TRBD1	CASSHGDRVDNEQFF	TGCGCCAGCAGCCATGGGGACAGGGTCGACAATGAGCAGTTCTTC